This paragraph covers one TCR beta chain sequence. Which antigen it targets is not known. Base qualities are not at hand, and no much larger clone is one base apart. The High Capacity cDNA Reverse Transcription Kit was used to reverse transcribe all of the isolated RNA, meaning that expressed TCRB transcripts were what got sequenced. Deep immunoSEQ sequencing was applied to naive, central memory and regulatory T cell samples, giving an average of roughly 3.3 million total reads per sample. After sorted cells were lysed in RLT buffer, RNA was extracted with DNase-treated RNeasy Micro or Mini kits, with the choice depending on cell number. To prevent cross-contamination, each cell subset was processed individually, whereas patient and healthy donor samples were processed jointly. The immunoSEQ multiplex PCR was used to amplify TCRB sequences from cDNA, generating 87-bp fragments that spanned the CDR3 region. The amplicons were sequenced using the Illumina HiSeq platform. The authors processed their data as follows. Synthetic template baselines were used to correct PCR bias computationally, reads within Hamming distance 2 were collapsed, and singletons that could not be merged were discarded. By aligning reads against IMGT, V, D and J genes, CDR3 length, and insertions or deletions at six rearrangement sites were assigned. Within each subset, clonotype counts were normalized to sorted cell number, after which true diversity and Gini coefficients were computed with the tcR R package. Repertoire sharing was quantified using the overlap coefficient calculated on TCRB nucleotide sequences. Out-of-frame TCRB sequences from naive cells were analyzed to stand in for the pre-selection repertoire. TCRdb took this table from immuneACCESS and kept in-frame rearrangements with V and J called. Such tables lack part of the clones; where checked against another copy, unresolved V genes explain under half of the gap, and the rest is unexplained. Clone size and V and J calls were adopted from that table, with D and trimming inferred from the DNA. This sample lists roughly 380,000 clones; about 20% were detected once. The ten top clones hold approximately 0.043% of the sample.

Each donor gave one peripheral blood draw, averaging around 0.11 L, which was collected into heparinised tubes. Naive, central memory, regulatory and stem cell-like memory CD4+ T cells were sorted on a BD FACSAria II using a panel including CD45RO, CCR7, CD25, CD127, CD95 and CD27. Purity was above 98% for every sorted population. PBMCs were isolated immediately by Lymphoprep density gradient centrifugation and stained directly without culture. To minimize batch effects, samples were stained and sorted in pairs, one healthy donor with one patient per experiment. The entry originates in a study of beta chain features in type 1 diabetes (dated by TCRdb to 2017 to 2018). Background for the entire study: Mean age, gender distribution, total cell number and subset yield did not differ between patients and healthy donors. Regulatory and stem cell-like memory subsets were isolated from only 8 patients and about eight healthy donors, whereas naive and central memory subsets came from all 28 donors. A total of around 110,000,000 sorted cells were examined across all samples, and a strong correlation was observed between cell number per subset and RNA yield. The study compared the TCRB repertoires of sorted circulating CD4+ T cell subsets in recently diagnosed type 1 diabetes patients with those in matched healthy donors. General conclusions and limits of the study: Because cDNA was sequenced instead of genomic DNA, highly expressing activated cells could be over-represented, though the groups showed no difference in activation or CD3 levels. The naive, central memory and regulatory TCRB repertoires appeared to resemble one another more closely among patients than among healthy donors. A moderate but significant shortening of TCRB CDR3 length was observed in type 1 diabetes patients in all four CD4+ subsets. HLA sub-analyses involved small numbers of individuals, so any influence of HLA type on TCRB rearrangement remained unresolved. Fewer insertions and more nucleotide deletions at VDJ recombination sites were observed in patients with type 1 diabetes, implying thymic rearrangement abnormalities. Shorter templates might have been favored by PCR, but patient and control samples were amplified and corrected together, so both groups would have been affected equally by any skew.

The CDR3 sequence holds 14 residues, the cysteine and phenylalanine included. Only the CDR3 DNA is retained, 42 bases long and in frame from the first base. Germline trimming amounts to 5 bases on V and 1 base on J, with 2 as the count of junction bases outside the gene matches. The CDR1 and CDR2 encoded by the germline V gene are MNHNS and SASEGT. Recombination linked TRBV6-1 to TRBJ1-1; 9 junctional bases match TRBD1. The sequence was collected from a woman under 30 in good health. The sequencing input was naive CD4+ T cells from blood. The sample's cell subset or site, from its label and the paper: true naive CD4+ T cells. The CDR3 protein sequence reads: CASSPQGANTEAFF. The nucleotide sequence reads TGTGCCAGCAGTCCACAGGGGGCGAACACTGAAGCTTTCTTT.